This is a list of T cell receptor beta chains from one sample in a study of neoadjuvant anti-PD-1 for oral cavity cancer. Method: immunoSEQ multiplex PCR; TCRdb's copy keeps in-frame clones and lacks some. The table lists approximately 7,000 clones, roughly 78% of them singletons. Here the sequenced sample was PBMCs, taken before nivolumab (anti-PD-1) treatment. These receptors were obtained from a person between 35 and 79 years old with oral cavity squamous cell carcinoma. CDR3s leave out the opening cysteine and the closing phenylalanine or tryptophan. The order of the fields is V gene, J gene, CDR3 protein.

>TRBV10-3|TRBJ1-3
AISEKATQATGGNTIY
>TRBV5-4|TRBJ1-6
ASSLDRVNSPLH
>TRBV29-1|TRBJ1-1
SVRDDWNTEAF
>TRBV11-3|TRBJ2-7
ASSLDEGQEYEQY
>TRBV11-2|TRBJ2-7
ASSLARTVREQY
>TRBV4-3|TRBJ2-5
ASSQDSSGGSQETQY
>TRBV27|TRBJ1-2
ASSLSAKKQDGYT
>TRBV15|TRBJ1-4
ATSRGQENEKLF
>TRBV7-7|TRBJ2-2
ASSLRTGDTGELF
>TRBV5-1|TRBJ2-7
ASSLKGVEQY
>TRBV5-5|TRBJ1-4
ASTIFSGTGDEKLF
>TRBV7-9|TRBJ2-4
ASSLGGNIQY
>TRBV6-5|TRBJ1-2
ASSPIQGQGGYT
>TRBV29-1|TRBJ2-7
SVGGGFSYEQY
>TRBV9|TRBJ2-5
ASSVGGQGRETQY
>TRBV7-2|TRBJ2-7
ASSSDPLAAHYEQY
>TRBV5-6|TRBJ1-6
ASSFGTGTYNSPLH
>TRBV6-5|TRBJ1-1
ASSYDRARTEAF
>TRBV5-4|TRBJ2-3
ASSLERGDTQY
>TRBV10-1|TRBJ2-7
ASSEGQTYEQY
>TRBV4-2|TRBJ2-3
ASSQDVFDSTDTQY
>TRBV4-3|TRBJ1-1
ASSRTTQGRLAF
>TRBV6-1|TRBJ2-2
ASSGQGMVTGELF
>TRBV7-9|TRBJ1-2
ASSLETAGGYT
>TRBV18|TRBJ1-3
ASSPFDSPSSGNTIY
>TRBV6-5|TRBJ2-7
ASSYSTSDGSYEQY
>TRBV21-1|TRBJ2-3
ASSKVTDTQY
>TRBV27|TRBJ2-5
ASKEATGAPQETQY
>TRBV27|TRBJ2-7
ASRLAGGPTLSYEQY
>TRBV5-6|TRBJ2-7
ASSLWDYEQY
>TRBV6-6|TRBJ2-7
ASSYAGFSYEQY
>TRBV28|TRBJ1-2
ASSFSPTGVYGYT
>TRBV28|TRBJ2-7
ASSFLQGAAHEQY
>TRBV18|TRBJ1-1
ASSGVIENTEAF
>TRBV7-3|TRBJ2-3
ASSISGGRNTQY
>TRBV7-2|TRBJ1-5
ASSLDWGKTQH
>TRBV9|TRBJ2-3
ASSVGAGAADTQY
>TRBV6-6|TRBJ1-5
ASISRQAAGPQH
>TRBV5-1|TRBJ1-1
ASSSLYHTGENTEAF
>TRBV5-1|TRBJ2-1
ASSFNGQASTRNEQF
>TRBV5-1|TRBJ1-4
ASSLAAQGTANEKLF
>TRBV28|TRBJ2-5
ASSPGLAEGQETQY
>TRBV7-8|TRBJ1-5
ASSPDRNQPQH
>TRBV7-9|TRBJ1-2
ASSLAVGHDGYT
>TRBV15|TRBJ2-7
ATSRDRGLAVVYEQY
>TRBV6-5|TRBJ2-7
ASSSRTGTSREQY
>TRBV27|TRBJ2-7
ASSRGSRATSYEQY
>TRBV19|TRBJ1-4
ASSMGGGEKLF
>TRBV7-2|TRBJ1-4
ASSPPGTGIEKLF
>TRBV9|TRBJ2-3
ASSVLRADTQY
>TRBV7-9|TRBJ1-4
ASSQTTGAINEKLF
>TRBV6-1|TRBJ2-3
ASQFGSTDTQY
>TRBV19|TRBJ2-3
ASRRSGSSTDTQY
>TRBV27|TRBJ2-3
ASSFRGRGGTDTQY
>TRBV21-1|TRBJ1-1
ASSSPNTGRNTEAF
>TRBV5-1|TRBJ2-2
ASSSPEVNTGELF
>TRBV5-5|TRBJ1-2
ASSLGQGFYGYT
>TRBV7-2|TRBJ1-6
ASSSQGADSPLH
>TRBV5-6|TRBJ2-3
ASSLGGLAVDTQY
>TRBV27|TRBJ1-5
ASSPDRGSQPQH